This T cell receptor (beta chain) derives from a study of blood T cell repertoires in COVID-19. Study-wide background: The United States, Italy and Spain were the sources of the acute and convalescent COVID-19 samples. PBMCs, B-cell-depleted T cells, or T cells provided the cDNA or gDNA that made up the material.

Trimming pared 0 bases from V and 3 bases from J, leaving 12 bases between. CDR1 and CDR2 from the germline V gene are MGHDK and SYGVNS. This CDR3 region has 15 residues. In the study's own analysis: Estimated nucleated cell counts came from reference gene primer amplification. The table came from immunoSEQ multiplex PCR; TCRdb's copy has only in-frame clones and leaves some out. V, J and clone size are taken as reported in that table, and D and trimming were inferred from the DNA itself. Altogether 220,000 or so clones are present, 80% to 90% being singletons, with the ten largest covering about 20%.

The chain combines TRBV25-1 with TRBJ2-7, with D perhaps TRBD1 (7 bases). The material sequenced was peripheral blood. This sequence originates from a man aged 25 to 45 with active or convalescent COVID-19. CDR3 protein: CASSEYKQGGYEQYF. The CDR3 region has the DNA TGTGCCAGCAGTGAATATAAGCAGGGGGGCTACGAGCAGTACTTC.